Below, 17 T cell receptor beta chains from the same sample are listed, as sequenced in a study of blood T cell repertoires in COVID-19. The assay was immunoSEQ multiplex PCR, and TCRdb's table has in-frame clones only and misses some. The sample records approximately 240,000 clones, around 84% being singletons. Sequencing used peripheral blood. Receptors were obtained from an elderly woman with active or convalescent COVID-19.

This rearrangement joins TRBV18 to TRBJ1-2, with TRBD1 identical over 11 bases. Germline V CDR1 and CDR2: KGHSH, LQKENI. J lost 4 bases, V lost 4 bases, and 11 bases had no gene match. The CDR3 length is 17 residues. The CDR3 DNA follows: TGTGCCAGCTCACGTACGCAAGGACAGGGGGCTACCTATGGCTACACCTTC. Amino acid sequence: CASSRTQGQGATYGYTF.

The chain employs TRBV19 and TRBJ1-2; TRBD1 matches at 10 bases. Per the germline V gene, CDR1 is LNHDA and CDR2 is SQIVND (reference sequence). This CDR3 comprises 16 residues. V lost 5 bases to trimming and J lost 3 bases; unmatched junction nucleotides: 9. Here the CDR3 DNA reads TGTGCCAGTAGTCCGAGAGGACAGGGGGTGTACTATGGCTACACCTTC. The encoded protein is CASSPRGQGVYYGYTF.

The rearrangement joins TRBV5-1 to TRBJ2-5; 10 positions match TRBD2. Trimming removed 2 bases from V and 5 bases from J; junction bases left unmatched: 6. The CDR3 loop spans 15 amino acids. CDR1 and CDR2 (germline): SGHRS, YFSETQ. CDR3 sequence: CASSLGAGGLETQYF. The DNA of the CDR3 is TGCGCCAGCAGCTTAGGAGCGGGGGGGCTGGAGACCCAGTACTTC.

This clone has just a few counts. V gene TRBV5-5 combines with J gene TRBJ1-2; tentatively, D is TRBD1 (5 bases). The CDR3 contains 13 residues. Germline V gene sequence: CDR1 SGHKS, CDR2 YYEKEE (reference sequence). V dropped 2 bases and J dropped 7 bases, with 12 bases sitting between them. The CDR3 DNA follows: TGTGCCAGCAGCTTTACGGGGGGTTTTGGCTACACCTTC. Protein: CASSFTGGFGYTF.

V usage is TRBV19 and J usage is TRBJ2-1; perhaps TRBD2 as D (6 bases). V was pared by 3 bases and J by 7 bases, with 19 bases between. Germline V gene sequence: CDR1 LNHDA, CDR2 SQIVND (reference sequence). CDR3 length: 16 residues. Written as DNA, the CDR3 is TGTGCCAGTAGTATGTCTCGGAGGGCCATGTTTAATGAGCAGTTCTTC. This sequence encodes CASSMSRRAMFNEQFF.

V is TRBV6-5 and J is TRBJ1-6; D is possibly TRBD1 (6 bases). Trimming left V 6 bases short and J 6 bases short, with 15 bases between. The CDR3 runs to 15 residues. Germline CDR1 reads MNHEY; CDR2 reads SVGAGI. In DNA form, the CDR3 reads TGTGCCAGCAGAAGGCAGGGGTCTTCTAATTCACCCCTCCACTTT. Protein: CASRRQGSSNSPLHF.

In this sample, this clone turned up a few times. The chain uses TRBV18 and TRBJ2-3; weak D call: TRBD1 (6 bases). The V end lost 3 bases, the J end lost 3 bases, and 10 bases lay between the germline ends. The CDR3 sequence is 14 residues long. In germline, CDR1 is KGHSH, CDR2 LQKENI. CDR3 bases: TGTGCCAGCTCACCTACGGACAGTACAGATACGCAGTATTTT. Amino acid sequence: CASSPTDSTDTQYF. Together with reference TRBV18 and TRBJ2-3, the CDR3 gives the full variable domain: NAGVMQNPRHLVRRRGQEARLRCSPMKGHSHVYWYRQLPEEGLKFMVYLQKENIIDESGMPKERFSAEFPKEGPSILRIQQVVRGDSAAYFCASSPTDSTDTQYFGPGTRLTVL.

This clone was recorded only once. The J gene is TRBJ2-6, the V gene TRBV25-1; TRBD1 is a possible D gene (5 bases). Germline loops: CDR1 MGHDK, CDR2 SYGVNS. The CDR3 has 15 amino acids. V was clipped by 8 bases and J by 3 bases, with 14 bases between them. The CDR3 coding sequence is TGTGCCAGCTCGACTCAGGGCAGTGGGGCCAACGTCCTGACTTTC. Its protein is CASSTQGSGANVLTF.

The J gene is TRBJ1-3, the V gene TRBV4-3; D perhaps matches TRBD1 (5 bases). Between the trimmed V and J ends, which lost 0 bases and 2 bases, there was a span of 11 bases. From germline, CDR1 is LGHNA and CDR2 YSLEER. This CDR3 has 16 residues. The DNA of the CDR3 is TGCGCCAGCAGCCAAGAGGGCCCAGGGACTGGAAACACCATATATTTT. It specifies CASSQEGPGTGNTIYF.

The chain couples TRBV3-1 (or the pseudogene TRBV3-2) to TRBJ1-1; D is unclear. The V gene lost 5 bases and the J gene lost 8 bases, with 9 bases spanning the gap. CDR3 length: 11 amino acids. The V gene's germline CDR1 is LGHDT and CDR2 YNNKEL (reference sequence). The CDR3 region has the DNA TGTGCCAGCAGCTACAGTAACGAAGCTTTCTTT. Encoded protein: CASSYSNEAFF.

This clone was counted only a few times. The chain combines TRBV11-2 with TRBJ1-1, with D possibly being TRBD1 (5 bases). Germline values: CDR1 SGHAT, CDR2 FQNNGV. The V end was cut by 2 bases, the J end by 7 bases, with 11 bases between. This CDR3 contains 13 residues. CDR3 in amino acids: CASSLSRELEAFF. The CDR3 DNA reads TGTGCCAGCAGCTTAAGCAGGGAACTTGAAGCTTTCTTT. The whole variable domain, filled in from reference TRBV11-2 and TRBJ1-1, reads EAGVAQSPRYKIIEKRQSVAFWCNPISGHATLYWYQQILGQGPKLLIQFQNNGVVDDSQLPKDRFSAERLKGVDSTLKIQPAKLEDSAVYLCASSLSRELEAFFGQGTRLTVV.

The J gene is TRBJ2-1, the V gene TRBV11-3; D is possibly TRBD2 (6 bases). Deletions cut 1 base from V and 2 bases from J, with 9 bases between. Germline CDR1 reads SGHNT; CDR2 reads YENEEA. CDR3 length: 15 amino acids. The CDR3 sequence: CASSLGGLTYNEQFF. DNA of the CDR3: TGTGCCAGCAGCTTAGGGGGACTGACCTACAATGAGCAGTTCTTC.

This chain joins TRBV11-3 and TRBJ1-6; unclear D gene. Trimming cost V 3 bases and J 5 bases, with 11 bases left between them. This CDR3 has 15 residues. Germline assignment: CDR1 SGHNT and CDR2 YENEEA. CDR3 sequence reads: CASSFLVGDNSPLHF. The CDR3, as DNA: TGTGCCAGCAGCTTTCTGGTGGGAGATAATTCACCCCTCCACTTT.

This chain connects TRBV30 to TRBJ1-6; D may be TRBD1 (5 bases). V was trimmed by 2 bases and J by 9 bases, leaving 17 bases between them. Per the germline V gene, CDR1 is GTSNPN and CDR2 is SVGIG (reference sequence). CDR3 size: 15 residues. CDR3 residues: CAWSLIGGGGSPLHF. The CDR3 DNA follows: TGTGCCTGGAGTCTCATCGGCGGGGGAGGTTCACCCCTCCACTTT.

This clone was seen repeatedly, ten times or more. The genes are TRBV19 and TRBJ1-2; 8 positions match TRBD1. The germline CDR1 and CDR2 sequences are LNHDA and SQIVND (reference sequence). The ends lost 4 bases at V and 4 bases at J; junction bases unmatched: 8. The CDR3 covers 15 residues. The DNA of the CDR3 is TGTGCCAGTAGTACCCAGGGGGCTGGATTCTATGGCTACACCTTC. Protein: CASSTQGAGFYGYTF. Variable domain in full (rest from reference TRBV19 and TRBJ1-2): DGGITQSPKYLFRKEGQNVTLSCEQNLNHDAMYWYRQDPGQGLRLIYYSQIVNDFQKGDIAEGYSVSREKKESFPLTVTSAQKNPTAFYLCASSTQGAGFYGYTFGSGTRLTVV.

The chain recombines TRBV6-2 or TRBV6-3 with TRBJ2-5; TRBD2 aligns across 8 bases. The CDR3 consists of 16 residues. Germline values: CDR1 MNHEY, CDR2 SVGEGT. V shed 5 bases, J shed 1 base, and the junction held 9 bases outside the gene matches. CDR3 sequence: CASSGPSGPSQETQYF. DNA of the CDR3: TGTGCCAGCAGTGGGCCTAGCGGGCCTTCCCAAGAGACCCAGTACTTC.

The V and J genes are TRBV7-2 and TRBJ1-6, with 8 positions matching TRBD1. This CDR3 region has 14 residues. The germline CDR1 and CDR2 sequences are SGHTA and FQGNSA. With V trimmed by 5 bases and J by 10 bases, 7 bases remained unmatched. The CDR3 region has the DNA TGTGCCAGCAGCCCAACAGGGGGGGGATCACCCCTCCACTTT. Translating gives CASSPTGGGSPLHF.